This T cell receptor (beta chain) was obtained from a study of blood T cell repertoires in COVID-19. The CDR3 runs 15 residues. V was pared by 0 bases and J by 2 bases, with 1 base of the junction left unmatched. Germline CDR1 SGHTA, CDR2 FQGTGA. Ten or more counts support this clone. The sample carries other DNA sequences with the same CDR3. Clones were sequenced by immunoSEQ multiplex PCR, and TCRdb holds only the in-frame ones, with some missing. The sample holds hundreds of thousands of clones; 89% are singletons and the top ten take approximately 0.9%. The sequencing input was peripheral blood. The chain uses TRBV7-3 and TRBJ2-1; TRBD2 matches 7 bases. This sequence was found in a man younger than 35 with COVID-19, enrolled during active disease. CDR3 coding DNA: TGTGCCAGCAGCTTAACTAGCGGGCCCTACAATGAGCAGTTCTTC. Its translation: CASSLTSGPYNEQFF.